This TCR beta chain was observed in a study of OX40 agonist ivuxolimab in advanced cancers. At the level of the study: Ivuxolimab is a fully human IgG2 antibody that activates OX40 (CD134). Those enrolled were 70% to 85% male, with a mean age of roughly 62 years and ages from roughly 20 to 85. General study points: Certain nonresponders likewise exhibited a low normalized T-cell clonal expansion. In CD8+ T cells, expanded clones were on average more numerous than in CD4+.

The data were produced by immunoSEQ multiplex PCR, yet TCRdb's version contains in-frame clones alone and is incomplete. This sample yields some 80,000 clones, of which around 85% are seen a single time; around 2% belongs to the top ten. Unmatched junction bases numbered 7, after V lost 1 base and J lost 9 bases. Germline CDR1 and CDR2: GTSNPN and SVGIG (reference sequence). This CDR3 has 14 amino acids. A note on this clone: The antigen remains unidentified.

The chain uses TRBV30 and TRBJ1-4; 8 nucleotides agree with TRBD1. The source material was CD4+ or CD8+ T cells sorted from blood, sampled in a trial of the OX40 agonist ivuxolimab. This sequence was found in an adult with an advanced solid tumor such as melanoma, head and neck, liver or kidney cancer. CDR3 in DNA: TGTGCCTGGAGTGGACAGGGGAGTCCCCAAAAACTGTTTTTT. This gives the protein CAWSGQGSPQKLFF.